The sequence of this T cell receptor (beta chain) was determined in a study of PD-L1 blockade in urothelial cancer. Time point in this sample: peripheral blood 6 weeks after treatment start. CDR3 length: 14 amino acids. Germline V gene data show CDR1 as LNHDA and CDR2 as SQIVND (reference sequence). V was trimmed by 3 bases and J by 2 bases, leaving 10 bases between them. Here immunoSEQ multiplex PCR was the method, and the copy in TCRdb shows in-frame clones only, minus some. Among 30,000 or so clones, about 88% were seen once, and the ten largest hold over 6.5%. This sample comprised PBMCs, obtained around atezolizumab (anti-PD-L1) treatment. This receptor was taken from a man aged 80 or over with urothelial cancer. V gene TRBV19 combines with J gene TRBJ1-2, with D perhaps TRBD1 (6 bases). The CDR3 bases are TGTGCCAGTAGTATCGAGGGGGGGAACTATGGCTACACCTTC. The encoded protein is CASSIEGGNYGYTF.